This entry lists 9 T cell receptor beta chains sequenced from one sample in a study of blood T cell repertoires in COVID-19 (dated by TCRdb to about 2020). The receptor library was made with the immunoSEQ multiplex PCR assay. Here the immuneACCESS table is served through TCRdb, limited to in-frame sequences with V and J called. Missing clones are a known gap in these copies; in checked studies unresolved V genes cover under half, and the rest lacks a known reason. The sample records over 200,000 clones, 86% of which are singletons. The top ten clonotypes cover 3% to 3.5% of the sample. Sequenced input: PBMCs or T cells enriched from blood (not recorded which). These TCRs come from a woman between 45 and 60 years old in a cohort exposed to, infected with or recovered from COVID-19 (not recorded which).

The J gene is TRBJ2-3, the V gene TRBV7-9; 9 positions agree with TRBD2. From germline, CDR1 is SEHNR and CDR2 FQNEAQ (reference sequence). V shed 5 bases, J shed 2 bases, and the junction held 11 bases outside the gene matches. The CDR3 has 17 amino acids. The CDR3 DNA is TGTGCCAGCAGCAAAGGGGCGGGGGGGCTTTCCACAGATACGCAGTATTTT. Its protein is CASSKGAGGLSTDTQYF.

This chain connects TRBV9 to TRBJ2-5; D remains unclear. This CDR3 is 13 amino acids long. V lost 3 bases and J 2 bases, leaving 8 bases between the germline ends. Germline lookup yields CDR1 SGDLS and CDR2 YYNGEE. As DNA, the CDR3 is TGTGCCAGCAGCGCAGACTGGCAAGAGACCCAGTACTTC. Translating gives CASSADWQETQYF. Full variable domain (outside the CDR3, taken from reference TRBV9 and TRBJ2-5): DSGVTQTPKHLITATGQRVTLRCSPRSGDLSVYWYQQSLDQGLQFLIQYYNGEERAKGNILERFSAQQFPDLHSELNLSSLELGDSALYFCASSADWQETQYFGPGTRLLVL.

This chain joins TRBV4-1 and TRBJ1-1; TRBD1 agrees at 10 bases. The CDR3 spans 14 residues. Germline CDR1 MGHRA, CDR2 YSYEKL. With V trimmed by 4 bases and J by 5 bases, 4 bases remained unmatched. CDR3 amino acids: CASSLTGGMTEAFF. CDR3 DNA sequence: TGCGCCAGCAGCCTGACAGGGGGCATGACTGAAGCTTTCTTT.

This sequence joins TRBV4-2 and TRBJ2-1, with 10 bases that match TRBD2. The CDR3 runs to 16 residues. Germline CDR1 LGHNA, CDR2 YNFKEQ. The ends lost 1 base at V and 2 bases at J; junction bases unmatched: 2. Written as DNA, the CDR3 is TGTGCCAGCAGCCAAGCTAGCGGGGGCACCTACAATGAGCAGTTCTTC. Translated, it gives CASSQASGGTYNEQFF.

The rearrangement joins TRBV5-1 to TRBJ1-2, with 7 bases fitting TRBD1. Trimming at V came to 0 bases and at J to 4 bases, leaving 9 bases not matched to a gene. The CDR3 is 16 amino acids. CDR1 is SGHRS and CDR2 is YFSETQ in the germline V gene. CDR3 sequence reads: CASSLVGTERIYGYTF. In DNA, the CDR3 is TGCGCCAGCAGCTTGGTGGGGACAGAGCGTATCTATGGCTACACCTTC.

This clone was observed a single time. The rearrangement joins TRBV7-8 to TRBJ1-2; TRBD1 aligns across 9 bases. The CDR3 spans 15 residues. The germline CDR1 and CDR2 sequences are SGHVS and FQNEAQ. V shed 5 bases and J 4 bases; nucleotides not matched to a gene: 8. CDR3 region: CASSPGQGWGYGYTF. CDR3 nucleotide sequence: TGTGCCAGCAGCCCGGGACAGGGATGGGGCTATGGCTACACCTTC.

The CDR3 here is CTGASGPRETQYF. In nucleotides, the CDR3 is TGTACGGGGGCTAGCGGCCCTCGAGAGACCCAGTACTTC. V and J are TRBV6-5 and TRBJ2-5; a weak D match, TRBD2 (7 bases). The CDR3 spans 13 residues. In germline, CDR1 is MNHEY, CDR2 SVGAGI.

The gene calls are TRBV5-6 and TRBJ1-6; D is undetermined. This CDR3 is 13 amino acids long. Trimming stripped 2 bases from V and 8 bases from J, with 8 bases between. Germline CDR1 is SGHDT and CDR2 is YYEEEE. The CDR3 here is CASSFIQDSPLHF. CDR3 DNA sequence: TGTGCCAGCAGCTTTATTCAGGATTCACCCCTCCACTTT.

The genes are TRBV7-9 and TRBJ1-2; D unclear. CDR1 is SEHNR and CDR2 is FQNEAQ in the germline V gene (reference sequence). This CDR3 has 13 amino acids. V was trimmed by 0 bases and J by 6 bases, leaving 8 bases between them. The CDR3 bases are TGTGCCAGCAGCTTAGCTTTCGGTGATGGCTACACCTTC. Protein sequence: CASSLAFGDGYTF.